One and the same sample provided the 17 T cell receptor beta chains below, sequenced in a study of CD8 T cells in Susac syndrome. Reverse transcription used roughly 0.5 to 1 ug RNA and random hexamers. TCRdb independently ran MiXCR on the immunoSEQ multiplex PCR reads; one entry per CDR3 protein. The data contain approximately 80,000 distinct CDR3 sequences, 94% of them singletons. Sequencing was carried out using CD8+ T cells from PBMCs. These receptors came from a human donor with Susac syndrome.

V and J are TRBV28 and TRBJ1-1; D unresolved. The V end was cut by 5 bases, the J end by 0 bases, with 16 bases between. Per germline, CDR1 MDHEN and CDR2 SYDVKM. The length of the CDR3 is 16 residues. In DNA, the CDR3 is TGTGCCAGCAGTCGCGGTGAAGTAGAGGTGAACACTGAAGCTTTCTTT. Protein product: CASSRGEVEVNTEAFF.

This chain links TRBV20-1 with TRBJ2-3, with TRBD2 as a possible D gene (5 bases). Germline V gives CDR1 DFQATT, CDR2 SNEGSKA (reference sequence). This CDR3 spans 11 amino acids. The V end was cut by 7 bases, the J end by 5 bases, with 10 bases between. As DNA, the CDR3 is TGCAGTGACTCGGACTTAGATACGCAGTATTTT. Translation gives CSDSDLDTQYF.

The V and J genes are TRBV9 and TRBJ2-3, with D unclear. The CDR3 has 15 amino acids. Germline CDR1 reads SGDLS; CDR2 reads YYNGEE. V lost 0 bases to trimming and J lost 1 base, with 9 bases between them. The CDR3 spells CASSVGGGGTDTQYF. The DNA of the CDR3 is TGTGCCAGCAGCGTAGGGGGTGGCGGCACAGATACGCAGTATTTT.

The genes are TRBV20-1 and TRBJ2-2; D is uncertain. This CDR3 contains 12 residues. Trimming stripped 8 bases from V and 5 bases from J, with 12 bases between. Germline CDR1 is DFQATT and CDR2 is SNEGSKA (reference sequence). CDR3: CSRFGSTGELFF. The CDR3 region has the DNA TGCAGTCGATTCGGTTCTACCGGGGAGCTGTTTTTT.

This chain uses TRBV20-1 with TRBJ2-5; maybe TRBD1 (5 bases). V was clipped by 6 bases and J by 4 bases, with 24 bases between them. This CDR3 is built from 16 residues. Germline V gene data show CDR1 as DFQATT and CDR2 as SNEGSKA (reference sequence). The CDR3: CSAKTDTQGGSETQYF. The CDR3 region has the DNA TGCAGTGCCAAGACTGACACCCAGGGTGGTTCAGAGACCCAGTACTTC.

The chain combines TRBV28 with TRBJ2-1; 13 bases line up with TRBD2. The V gene's germline CDR1 is MDHEN and CDR2 SYDVKM. The CDR3 extends over 16 amino acids. The junction had 6 bases not matched to a gene; V was cut back by 3 bases and J by 7 bases. The CDR3 protein is CASSFPTSGGENEQFF. The CDR3, as DNA: TGTGCCAGCAGTTTTCCTACTAGCGGGGGGGAGAATGAGCAGTTCTTC.

This chain joins TRBV12-3 or TRBV12-4 and TRBJ1-2, with D perhaps TRBD1 (5 bases). The CDR3 is made up of 10 amino acids. V was shortened by 7 bases and J by 5 bases, with 5 bases between the two germline ends. CDR3 sequence: CASKGYGYTF. The CDR3 DNA follows: TGTGCCAGCAAGGGGTATGGCTACACCTTC.

DNA of the CDR3: TGTGCCAGCGGAAGGGGAGATGAGCAGTTCTTC. It encodes CASGRGDEQFF. V and J are TRBV2 and TRBJ2-1, with D perhaps given as TRBD1 or TRBD2 (5 bases each). Germline V gene data show CDR1 as SNHLY and CDR2 as FYNNEI. This CDR3 comprises 11 residues. The ends were cut back, 8 bases at V and 8 bases at J, with 10 bases in the middle.

This chain uses TRBV27 with TRBJ1-2; tentative D call: TRBD1 (5 bases). The length of the CDR3 is 13 residues. V lost 6 bases, J lost 4 bases, and 12 bases lay in between. Germline CDR1 is MNHEY and CDR2 is SMNVEV (reference sequence). The CDR3 DNA reads as TGTGCCAGCAGCCCGAAGGGGTTCTATGGCTACACCTTC. It translates to CASSPKGFYGYTF.

The genes are TRBV9 and TRBJ2-7; possibly TRBD1 for D (6 bases). The germline CDR1 and CDR2 sequences are SGDLS and YYNGEE. CDR3 length: 15 residues. Trimming removed 2 bases at V and 3 bases at J, with 15 bases between. In DNA form, the CDR3 reads TGTGCCAGCAGCGTGTCCGGGACACACAACTACGAGCAGTACTTC. Translation gives CASSVSGTHNYEQYF.

V usage is TRBV5-1 and J usage is TRBJ2-7; D call uncertain. The CDR3 consists of 12 residues. The V and J ends lost 4 bases and 2 bases respectively, with 7 bases between them. Germline values: CDR1 SGHRS, CDR2 YFSETQ. As DNA, the CDR3 is TGCGCCAGCAGCCAATATCCCTACGAGCAGTACTTC. Translating gives CASSQYPYEQYF.

The gene calls are TRBV20-1 and TRBJ1-5; 12 positions agree with TRBD1. The V gene's germline CDR1 is DFQATT and CDR2 SNEGSKA (reference sequence). V lost 4 bases and J lost 1; bases outside the gene matches: 14. The length of the CDR3 is 19 residues. The CDR3 protein is CSATAGTGGRRVSNQPQHF. The CDR3 nucleotides are TGCAGTGCTACCGCCGGGACAGGGGGCCGAAGGGTAAGCAATCAGCCCCAGCATTTT.

The chain carries TRBV10-3 and TRBJ1-2, with D possibly TRBD1 on 5 matching bases. Trimming removed 3 bases at V and 0 bases at J, with 11 bases between. CDR3 length: 15 residues. CDR1 is ENHRY, CDR2 SYGVKD, per germline. The CDR3 coding sequence is TGTGCCATCAGTGATGGGGGGGGAGCTAACTATGGCTACACCTTC. Protein product: CAISDGGGANYGYTF.

The chain carries TRBV20-1 and TRBJ2-7; no clear D. The CDR3 is 12 amino acids. Germline CDR1 reads DFQATT; CDR2 reads SNEGSKA (reference sequence). The V and J ends lost 5 bases and 0 bases respectively, with 8 bases between them. The CDR3, as DNA: TGCAGTGCTCGCTTTAGCTCCTACGAGCAGTACTTC. This gives the protein CSARFSSYEQYF.

V and J are TRBV13 and TRBJ1-1; D possibly corresponds to TRBD1 (5 bases). Germline V gene sequence: CDR1 PRHDT, CDR2 FYEKMQ (reference sequence). The CDR3 runs 13 residues. The V end lost 2 bases, the J end lost 10 bases, and 14 bases lay between the germline ends. The DNA for the CDR3 is TGTGCCAGCAGCTTAACCCGGGGCATAGGAGCTTTCTTT. Its translation is CASSLTRGIGAFF.

This clonotype showed up just once. V usage is TRBV28 and J usage is TRBJ1-5; a weak D match, TRBD1 (5 bases). CDR1 and CDR2 from the germline V gene are MDHEN and SYDVKM. The ends were cut back, 9 bases at V and 2 bases at J, with 14 bases in the middle. The CDR3 length is 14 residues. The CDR3 region has the DNA TGTGCCAGTTGGCGAGGGGACGGCAATCAGCCCCAGCATTTT. Its translation is CASWRGDGNQPQHF. Variable domain in full (rest from reference TRBV28 and TRBJ1-5): DVKVTQSSRYLVKRTGEKVFLECVQDMDHENMFWYRQDPGLGLRLIYFSYDVKMKEKGDIPEGYSVSREKKERFSLILESASTNQTSMYLCASWRGDGNQPQHFGDGTRLSIL.

The chain links TRBV7-9 to TRBJ2-7; 9 nucleotides line up with TRBD1. The CDR3 totals 15 residues. V lost 4 bases to trimming and J lost 0 bases; unmatched junction nucleotides: 4. Germline V gene sequence: CDR1 SEHNR, CDR2 FQNEAQ (reference sequence). CDR3: CASSSGQGISYEQYF. For the CDR3, the DNA is TGTGCCAGCAGCTCGGGACAGGGAATCTCCTACGAGCAGTACTTC. Looking up the rest from reference TRBV7-9 and TRBJ2-7 gives the full variable domain: DTGVSQNPRHKITKRGQNVTFRCDPISEHNRLYWYRQTLGQGPEFLTYFQNEAQLEKSRLLSDRFSAERPKGSFSTLEIQRTEQGDSAMYLCASSSGQGISYEQYFGPGTRLTVT.